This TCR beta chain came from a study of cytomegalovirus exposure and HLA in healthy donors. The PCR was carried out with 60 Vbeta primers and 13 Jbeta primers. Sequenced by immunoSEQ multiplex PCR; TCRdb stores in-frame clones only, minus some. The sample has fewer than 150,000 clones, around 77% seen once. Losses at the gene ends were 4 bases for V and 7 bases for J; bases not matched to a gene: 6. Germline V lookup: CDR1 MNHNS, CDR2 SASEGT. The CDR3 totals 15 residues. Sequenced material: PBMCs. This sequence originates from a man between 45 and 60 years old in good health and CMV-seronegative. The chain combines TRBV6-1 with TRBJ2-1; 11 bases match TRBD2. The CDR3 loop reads CASSGGTSGINEQFF. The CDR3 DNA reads TGTGCCAGCAGTGGAGGGACTAGCGGAATTAATGAGCAGTTCTTC.